This entry lists 27 T cell receptor beta chains sequenced from one sample in a study of human T cells and chemical hapten exposure. TCRdb re-derived calls from the RACE reads in MiXCR, one entry per CDR3 protein. The table has roughly 100,000 distinct CDR3 sequences, about 8.6% seen once. Time point of the sample: healthy volunteer bleed at 2 weeks. Total RNA came from unfractionated whole blood. Source material: whole blood. All receptors come from a female donor in good health. Some clones in this sample may be carry-over from other donors' samples.

This clonotype was seen only a few times. The genes are TRBV6-2 or TRBV6-3 and TRBJ2-1; D not certain. Germline V gives CDR1 MNHEY, CDR2 SVGEGT. CDR3 size: 16 residues. V was cut by 0 bases and J by 0 bases, with 9 bases left in between. CDR3 in amino acids: CASSYSVRSSYNEQFF. The CDR3, as DNA: TGTGCCAGCAGTTACTCGGTTAGAAGCTCCTACAATGAGCAGTTCTTC.

CDR3 amino acids: CASSLRDRAPDIQYF. Here the CDR3 DNA reads TGTGCCAGCAGCCTACGGGACAGGGCGCCGGACATTCAGTACTTC. V usage is TRBV7-2 and J usage is TRBJ2-4, with 9 bases matching TRBD1. The germline V gene has CDR1 SGHTA and CDR2 FQGNSA. This CDR3 contains 15 residues. V lost 5 bases, J lost 8 bases, and 10 bases stayed unmatched.

This clonotype was picked up a small number of times. The chain employs TRBV27 and TRBJ2-3, with 7 bases matching TRBD2. The V gene end was trimmed by 3 bases and the J gene end by 4 bases; junction bases not matched to a gene: 4. Looked up from germline, CDR1 is MNHEY and CDR2 is SMNVEV (reference sequence). The CDR3 contains 14 residues. The CDR3 region is CASSLPGGADTQYF. CDR3 nucleotide sequence: TGTGCCAGCAGTTTGCCGGGAGGCGCAGATACGCAGTATTTT.

A few counts support this clonotype. The J gene is TRBJ2-7, the V gene TRBV20-1; 11 bases map to TRBD2. CDR3 length equals 15 residues. Trimming cost V 0 bases and J 6 bases; bases outside gene matches: 7. The germline V gene encodes CDR1 DFQATT and CDR2 SNEGSKA (reference sequence). CDR3 amino acids: CSARDPVAGGSEQYF. DNA for the CDR3: TGCAGTGCTAGAGATCCAGTAGCGGGAGGGTCCGAGCAGTACTTC.

This clonotype showed up many times. As DNA, the CDR3 is TGTGCCAGCAGCTTAGACCCGGCAGGAGGAAGCACAGATACGCAGTATTTT. Translation: CASSLDPAGGSTDTQYF. The chain employs TRBV7-3 and TRBJ2-3; possibly TRBD2 for D (5 bases). The CDR3 runs 17 residues. Trimming took 2 bases from V and 0 from J, leaving 15 bases between them. Germline loops: CDR1 SGHTA, CDR2 FQGTGA.

This clonotype was seen many times. The chain is built from TRBV5-1 and TRBJ2-3, with D possibly being TRBD2 (5 bases). Germline CDR1 reads SGHRS; CDR2 reads YFSETQ. There are 13 residues in the CDR3. Trimming shortened V by 0 bases and J by 3 bases, and 5 bases separated the two germline ends. The CDR3 spells CASSLAGTDTQYF. In DNA, the CDR3 is TGCGCCAGCAGCTTGGCGGGGACAGATACGCAGTATTTT.

This clonotype has ten or more counts. The chain combines TRBV6-1 with TRBJ1-2; D remains unclear. V shed 3 bases and J shed 2 bases, with 13 bases lying between them. Germline CDR1 MNHNS, CDR2 SASEGT. The CDR3 has 15 residues. The CDR3 region is CASSEGSAANYGYTF. For the CDR3, the DNA is TGTGCCAGCAGTGAGGGATCCGCAGCCAACTATGGCTACACCTTC.

This clonotype was seen more than once but under ten times. The CDR3 spells CASSSGTVNTEAFF. DNA for the CDR3: TGTGCCAGCAGTTCGGGGACAGTGAACACTGAAGCTTTCTTT. This chain uses TRBV12-3 or TRBV12-4 with TRBJ1-1, with 7 bases matching TRBD1. The CDR3 is 14 residues long. With V trimmed by 4 bases and J by 0 bases, 2 bases remained unmatched.

There are many counts of this clonotype. The V gene is TRBV7-9, the J gene TRBJ1-1; tentatively, D is TRBD1 (6 bases). V dropped 1 base and J dropped 2 bases, with 23 bases sitting between them. The germline V gene has CDR1 SEHNR and CDR2 FQNEAQ (reference sequence). CDR3 length: 19 residues. This CDR3 is CASSLGAWQGQTTNTEAFF. CDR3 in DNA: TGTGCCAGCAGCTTAGGAGCTTGGCAGGGGCAGACAACAAACACTGAAGCTTTCTTT.

V and J are TRBV24-1 and TRBJ2-5, with 7 positions matching TRBD1. J lost 5 bases, V lost 3 bases, and 2 bases had no gene match. Looked up from germline, CDR1 is KGHDR and CDR2 is SFDVKD. The CDR3 is 13 amino acids. The CDR3 nucleotides read TGTGCCACCAGTGATACAGGGGTGGAGACCCAGTACTTC. This sequence encodes CATSDTGVETQYF.

The table lists this clonotype with many counts. The V gene is TRBV6-1, the J gene TRBJ1-5, with D possibly TRBD1 on 5 matching bases. CDR1 is MNHNS, CDR2 SASEGT, per germline. The CDR3 spans 17 residues. Trimming left V 2 bases short and J 2 bases short, with 16 bases between. CDR3: CASSEMGRTRGNQPQHF. The CDR3 coding sequence is TGTGCCAGCAGTGAAATGGGCAGGACAAGGGGCAATCAGCCCCAGCATTTT.

The sample holds many counts of this clonotype. The V call is TRBV6-1, the J call TRBJ2-3; D perhaps matches TRBD1 (6 bases). CDR3 size: 14 residues. Trimming stripped 6 bases from V and 2 bases from J, with 12 bases between. CDR1 and CDR2 from the germline V gene are MNHNS and SASEGT. CDR3 nucleotides: TGTGCCAGCAGCCCCGGGACAAACACAGATACGCAGTATTTT. Translated, it gives CASSPGTNTDTQYF.

This clonotype was seen only a few times. The chain is built from TRBV11-2 and TRBJ2-3; D is ambiguous. Trimming removed 0 bases from V and 4 bases from J, with 5 bases in between. The length of the CDR3 is 13 residues. CDR1 is SGHAT, CDR2 FQNNGV, per germline. The DNA of the CDR3 is TGTGCCAGCAGCTTAGATATCGCAGATACGCAGTATTTT. Its protein is CASSLDIADTQYF.

This clonotype was seen at least ten times. The gene calls are TRBV29-1 and TRBJ2-3; possibly TRBD2 for D (6 bases). V gave up 4 bases and J gave up 1 base, with 12 bases separating them. The CDR3 length is 14 residues. Looked up from germline, CDR1 is SQVTM and CDR2 is ANQGSEA. CDR3 sequence reads: CSVAGDEGTDTQYF. The CDR3 nucleotides are TGCAGCGTTGCGGGAGATGAGGGCACAGATACGCAGTATTTT.

J is TRBJ1-2 and V is TRBV29-1; 7 positions agree with TRBD1. The trim removed 6 bases at V and 3 bases at J, leaving 4 bases unmatched. The germline V gene has CDR1 SQVTM and CDR2 ANQGSEA. The CDR3 consists of 12 residues. The CDR3 loop is CSVTGIDYGYTF. The CDR3 bases are TGCAGCGTGACAGGGATCGACTATGGCTACACCTTC.

This clonotype has at least ten counts. This chain joins TRBV4-1 and TRBJ1-1; maybe TRBD1 (5 bases). CDR1 and CDR2 from the germline V gene are MGHRA and YSYEKL. Trimming cost V 5 bases and J 2 bases, with 12 bases left between them. CDR3 length equals 14 residues. The CDR3: CASSSRDGNTEAFF. The CDR3, as DNA: TGCGCCAGCAGCTCACGGGACGGTAACACTGAAGCTTTCTTT.

Ten or more counts support this clonotype. V and J are TRBV28 and TRBJ2-5; D remains ambiguous. V dropped 4 bases and J dropped 4 bases, with 7 bases sitting between them. Germline V gene lookup returns CDR1 MDHEN and CDR2 SYDVKM. The CDR3 consists of 12 residues. The CDR3 sequence is CASSSSLETQYF. The DNA of the CDR3 is TGTGCCAGCAGTTCGTCCTTAGAGACCCAGTACTTC.

This clonotype turned up a few times. This sequence joins TRBV4-3 and TRBJ2-1, with 9 bases fitting TRBD2. Unmatched junction bases numbered 7, after V lost 3 bases and J lost 4 bases. Germline V gene lookup returns CDR1 LGHNA and CDR2 YSLEER. The CDR3 sequence is 16 residues long. CDR3 in amino acids: CASSQAASGDYNEQFF. DNA of the CDR3: TGCGCCAGCAGCCAGGCCGCTAGCGGGGATTACAATGAGCAGTTCTTC.

This clonotype occurred many times. The chain joins TRBV12-3 or TRBV12-4 to TRBJ2-7; 8 positions match TRBD1. V shed 4 bases and J 2 bases; nucleotides not matched to a gene: 4. The CDR3 runs 14 residues. The CDR3 protein is CASSWGTGAYEQYF. Here the CDR3 DNA reads TGTGCCAGCAGTTGGGGGACAGGAGCCTACGAGCAGTACTTC.

This clonotype was seen repeatedly, ten times or more. V and J are TRBV20-1 and TRBJ2-1, with no clear D. The CDR3 is made up of 16 amino acids. V lost 0 bases, J lost 2 bases, and 14 bases lay in between. Germline CDR1 reads DFQATT; CDR2 reads SNEGSKA (reference sequence). The CDR3 sequence: CSARDQRLGPYNEQFF. The CDR3 coding sequence is TGCAGTGCTAGAGATCAGCGATTAGGGCCCTACAATGAGCAGTTCTTC.

This clonotype has just a few counts. The chain carries TRBV5-5 and TRBJ2-7; the D gene is possibly TRBD1 (6 bases). V lost 3 bases, J lost 0 bases, and 13 bases lay in between. The CDR3 spans 15 residues. Germline CDR1 and CDR2: SGHKS and YYEKEE (reference sequence). CDR3 sequence reads: CASSSRTESSYEQYF. The DNA of the CDR3 is TGTGCCAGCAGCTCCCGGACAGAGAGCTCCTACGAGCAGTACTTC.

This sequence joins TRBV4-3 and TRBJ1-1, with a weak D call TRBD1 (5 bases). Germline-derived CDR1 and CDR2 are LGHNA and YSLEER. The V end lost 0 bases, the J end lost 10 bases, and 12 bases lay between the germline ends. This CDR3 comprises 13 residues. CDR3 nucleotides: TGCGCCAGCAGCCAAGAACGGGGGTCTGGAGCTTTCTTT. Translated: CASSQERGSGAFF.

The sample holds a few counts of this clonotype. J is TRBJ2-6 and V is TRBV28, with D unclear. Germline assignment: CDR1 MDHEN and CDR2 SYDVKM. The germline V and J ends were trimmed by 5 bases and 0 bases, with 11 bases remaining between them. The CDR3 is 16 residues long. CDR3 sequence: CASSPTALSGANVLTF. CDR3 nucleotide sequence: TGTGCCAGCAGTCCCACCGCCCTCTCTGGGGCCAACGTCCTGACTTTC.

The rearrangement uses TRBV7-9 and TRBJ2-3; D call uncertain. Deletions cut 3 bases from V and 3 bases from J, with 10 bases between. Germline loops: CDR1 SEHNR, CDR2 FQNEAQ (reference sequence). CDR3 length: 14 amino acids. The CDR3 region has the DNA TGTGCCAGCAGCTTTGGAGAGATGACAGATACGCAGTATTTT. The encoded protein is CASSFGEMTDTQYF.

This clonotype was seen a handful of times. In DNA form, the CDR3 reads TGTGCCAGCAGCTCCAGACAGGCGCACTACGAGCAGTACTTC. Protein product: CASSSRQAHYEQYF. The chain recombines TRBV7-8 with TRBJ2-7; D possibly corresponds to TRBD1 (6 bases). Trimming left V 4 bases short and J 3 bases short, with 13 bases between. Germline V lookup: CDR1 SGHVS, CDR2 FQNEAQ. The CDR3 consists of 14 residues. Full variable domain (outside the CDR3, taken from reference TRBV7-8 and TRBJ2-7): GAGVSQSPRYKVAKRGQDVALRCDPISGHVSLFWYQQALGQGPEFLTYFQNEAQLDKSGLPSDRFFAERPEGSVSTLKIQRTQQEDSAVYLCASSSRQAHYEQYFGPGTRLTVT.

Many counts were recorded for this clonotype. The rearrangement joins TRBV21-1 to TRBJ1-1; TRBD1, as called in the table, went unchecked against the DNA. TRBV21-1 is shown as a pseudogene. This CDR3 has 15 residues. The CDR3 DNA reads as TGTGCCAGCAGCAAATGGCTGCAGGGAGACACTGAAGCTTTCTTT. As protein: CASSKWLQGDTEAFF.

V usage is TRBV9 and J usage is TRBJ2-1; tentatively, D is TRBD2 (6 bases). The CDR3 loop spans 14 amino acids. Germline CDR1 and CDR2: SGDLS and YYNGEE. V gave up 0 bases and J gave up 4 bases, with 8 bases separating them. Here the CDR3 reads CASSVGTNYNEQFF. DNA of the CDR3: TGTGCCAGCAGCGTAGGGACTAATTACAATGAGCAGTTCTTC.